The next 27 T cell receptor beta chains were all read from a single sample in a study of human T cells and chemical hapten exposure. MiXCR, run by TCRdb on the RACE reads, gives a single entry per CDR3 protein. The sample holds 65,000 to 95,000 distinct CDR3 sequences, roughly 7.9% seen once. Time point reported: healthy volunteer bleed at 6 weeks. RNA extraction used unfractionated whole blood as the source of total RNA. What was sequenced was whole blood. The origin of the receptors is a female donor in good health. Some clones in this sample may be carry-over from other donors' samples.

This clonotype turned up a few times. This chain uses TRBV20-1 with TRBJ2-3; 11 nucleotides match TRBD2. Germline V gene lookup returns CDR1 DFQATT and CDR2 SNEGSKA (reference sequence). The CDR3 sequence is 18 residues long. Trimming removed 3 bases from V and 0 bases from J; junction bases left unmatched: 11. The CDR3 protein is CSASRGTSGTLSTDTQYF. CDR3 nucleotides: TGCAGTGCTAGCCGCGGGACTAGCGGCACACTTAGCACAGATACGCAGTATTTT.

The table lists this clonotype with many counts. The rearrangement joins TRBV7-2 to TRBJ1-1; D unresolved. V was trimmed by 0 bases and J by 7 bases, leaving 6 bases between them. Germline CDR1 and CDR2: SGHTA and FQGNSA. The CDR3 sequence is 12 residues long. This chain's CDR3 is CASSLAWGEAFF. CDR3 nucleotides: TGTGCCAGCAGCTTAGCGTGGGGTGAAGCTTTCTTT. Filled out from reference TRBV7-2 and TRBJ1-1, the complete variable domain reads GAGVSQSPSNKVTEKGKDVELRCDPISGHTALYWYRQSLGQGLEFLIYFQGNSAPDKSGLPSDRFSAERTGGSVSTLTIQRTQQEDSAVYLCASSLAWGEAFFGQGTRLTVV.

A remark on this clonotype: A read error may explain this, as a much larger clone is one base away. The gene calls are TRBV7-2 and TRBJ2-3; TRBD2 agrees at 10 bases. This CDR3 has 15 residues. The germline V gene has CDR1 SGHTA and CDR2 FQGNSA. The CDR3 coding sequence is TGTGTCAGCAGCTGGAGCGGGGGGGGCGCAGATACGCAGTATTTT. Protein: CVSSWSGGGADTQYF.

This clonotype was recorded a few times. The chain has TRBV28 and TRBJ1-4; TRBD1 matches at 7 bases. The CDR3 is 15 amino acids. Germline loops: CDR1 MDHEN, CDR2 SYDVKM. The junction had 6 bases not matched to a gene; V was cut back by 1 base and J by 7 bases. The DNA for the CDR3 is TGTGCCAGCAGTTTATCCGGGACAGTGCGTGAAAAACTGTTTTTT. Translated, it gives CASSLSGTVREKLFF. The full variable domain, in which reference TRBV28 and TRBJ1-4 provide the parts outside the CDR3, is DVKVTQSSRYLVKRTGEKVFLECVQDMDHENMFWYRQDPGLGLRLIYFSYDVKMKEKGDIPEGYSVSREKKERFSLILESASTNQTSMYLCASSLSGTVREKLFFGSGTQLSVL.

This clonotype has ten or more counts. The chain links TRBV20-1 to TRBJ1-4; no clear D gene. V was clipped by 0 bases and J by 7 bases, with 18 bases between them. Germline CDR1 DFQATT, CDR2 SNEGSKA (reference sequence). The CDR3 runs 16 residues. CDR3 sequence reads: CSARDYSGVNGEKLFF. DNA for the CDR3: TGCAGTGCTAGAGATTATTCCGGGGTGAATGGTGAAAAACTGTTTTTT.

This clonotype was seen only a few times. This chain uses TRBV19 with TRBJ2-1; 13 bases match TRBD2. The CDR3 runs 15 residues. V trimming: 3 bases; J trimming: 6 bases; junction bases outside the gene matches: 2. Germline loops: CDR1 LNHDA, CDR2 SQIVND (reference sequence). The DNA for the CDR3 is TGTGCCAGTAGTATCACTAGCGGGGGGGGCAATGAGCAGTTCTTC. As protein: CASSITSGGGNEQFF.

In its sample, this clonotype was seen a few times. V and J are TRBV6-1 and TRBJ2-3; either TRBD1 or TRBD2 may fit D (6 bases each). The CDR3 runs 14 residues. Germline assignment: CDR1 MNHNS and CDR2 SASEGT. Trimming shortened V by 0 bases and J by 7 bases, and 11 bases separated the two germline ends. The DNA of the CDR3 is TGTGCCAGCAGTGAAGCGGGGGGCCGGAATACGCAGTATTTT. This sequence encodes CASSEAGGRNTQYF.

Many counts were recorded for this clonotype. This rearrangement joins TRBV12-3 or TRBV12-4 to TRBJ1-2; no clear D. Trimming removed 6 bases at V and 4 bases at J, with 15 bases between. The CDR3 runs to 14 residues. CDR3 DNA sequence: TGTGCCAGCAGGGACTCATTGGCGCCCTATGGCTACACCTTC. Protein product: CASRDSLAPYGYTF.

CDR3 nucleotide sequence: TGTGCCAGCAGCTTTGGGACAGGGCCCTACGAGCAGTACTTC. Translation: CASSFGTGPYEQYF. V usage is TRBV7-2 and J usage is TRBJ2-7; 9 nucleotides line up with TRBD1. Germline V gives CDR1 SGHTA, CDR2 FQGNSA. The CDR3 totals 14 residues. The trim removed 3 bases at V and 2 bases at J, leaving 2 bases unmatched.

This clonotype was found a few times. The chain links TRBV29-1 to TRBJ1-1, with 7 bases that match TRBD1. CDR3 length: 13 amino acids. Germline V gene lookup returns CDR1 SQVTM and CDR2 ANQGSEA. V shed 4 bases and J 9 bases; nucleotides not matched to a gene: 11. For the CDR3, the DNA is TGCAGCGTTGGGGGGGGACAGAGGGGGCAAGCTTTCTTT. Its protein product is CSVGGGQRGQAFF.

Comments on this clonotype: A read error may be the cause here, since a much bigger clone is one base away. V usage is TRBV12-3 or TRBV12-4 and J usage is TRBJ1-4; D gene ambiguous. Trimming cost V 5 bases and J 8 bases, with 12 bases left between them. The CDR3 is made up of 13 amino acids. CDR3 in amino acids: CASSTDIREKLFF. The CDR3 coding sequence is TGTGCCAGCAGTACCGACATTCGCGAAAAACTGTTTTTT.

This clonotype has at least ten counts. The rearrangement uses TRBV24-1 and TRBJ2-1, with D maybe TRBD1 (5 bases). This CDR3 region has 13 residues. Per the germline V gene, CDR1 is KGHDR and CDR2 is SFDVKD. V gave up 9 bases and J gave up 8 bases, with 16 bases separating them. The CDR3 is CATVGTGRDEQFF. The CDR3 DNA follows: TGTGCCACCGTTGGTACAGGCCGCGATGAGCAGTTCTTC.

At least ten counts were recorded for this clonotype. The genes are TRBV29-1 and TRBJ1-2; a weak D match, TRBD1 (6 bases). Deletions cut 3 bases from V and 4 bases from J, with 36 bases between. Germline V gene lookup returns CDR1 SQVTM and CDR2 ANQGSEA. This CDR3 spans 21 amino acids. The CDR3 region is CSVERSCRRGGIAKIGYGYTF. The DNA for the CDR3 is TGCAGCGTTGAGCGGTCTTGTCGCCGGGGGGGCATAGCCAAGATTGGCTATGGCTACACCTTC.

This clonotype was counted at least ten times. The rearrangement uses TRBV3-1 and TRBJ1-5; possibly TRBD1 for D (5 bases). Germline loops: CDR1 LGHDT, CDR2 YNNKEL (reference sequence). Between the trimmed V and J ends, which lost 0 bases and 5 bases, there was a span of 11 bases. The CDR3 spans 15 residues. CDR3 amino acids: CASSQDGGTYQPQHF. In DNA, the CDR3 is TGTGCCAGCAGCCAAGACGGAGGGACCTATCAGCCCCAGCATTTT. Full variable domain (rest looked up from reference TRBV3-1 and TRBJ1-5): DTAVSQTPKYLVTQMGNDKSIKCEQNLGHDTMYWYKQDSKKFLKIMFSYNNKELIINETVPNRFSPKSPDKAHLNLHINSLELGDSAVYFCASSQDGGTYQPQHFGDGTRLSIL.

This clonotype was detected only a few times. The chain employs TRBV7-3 and TRBJ2-3; TRBD2 agrees at 9 bases. The CDR3 has 15 residues. The germline gives CDR1 SGHTA, CDR2 FQGTGA. V lost 1 base, J lost 5 bases, and 4 bases stayed unmatched. The CDR3, as DNA: TGTGCCAGCAGCTTAAAAGCGGGGGGAGTAGATACGCAGTATTTT. Encoded protein: CASSLKAGGVDTQYF.

This clonotype was observed a few times. The chain is built from TRBV5-4 and TRBJ2-7, with D possibly TRBD2 on 6 matching bases. With 4 bases removed from V and 7 bases from J, the gap between germline ends came to 15 bases. CDR1 is SGHNT, CDR2 YYREEE, per germline (reference sequence). The CDR3 contains 13 residues. The CDR3 region has the DNA TGTGCCAGCAGCCCCCCTGTGCGGGGTGAGCAGTACTTC. Translating it yields CASSPPVRGEQYF.

Concerning this clonotype itself: One junction end disagrees with the germline gene, perhaps due to a read error. V is TRBV7-8 and J is TRBJ2-3; 9 bases fit TRBD2. The CDR3 sequence is 16 residues long. CDR1 and CDR2 (germline): SGHVS, FQNEAQ. CDR3 residues: CVSSLGPSGETDTQYF. Here the CDR3 DNA reads TGTGTCAGCAGCTTAGGTCCTAGCGGGGAAACAGATACGCAGTATTTT.

This clonotype was counted at least ten times. The chain joins TRBV27 to TRBJ1-6, with D tentatively TRBD1 (6 bases). The V gene lost 2 bases and the J gene lost 14 bases, with 19 bases spanning the gap. Looked up from germline, CDR1 is MNHEY and CDR2 is SMNVEV (reference sequence). The CDR3 spans 15 residues. CDR3 nucleotides: TGTGCCAGCAGTTTACCCCCAGGCAACAGGGCATCCCTCCACTTT. This gives the protein CASSLPPGNRASLHF.

Concerning this clonotype: With a much larger clone just one base away, this may be a read error. The chain uses TRBV20-1 and TRBJ2-3, with unresolved D. Trimming shortened V by 0 bases and J by 2 bases, and 9 bases separated the two germline ends. The V gene's germline CDR1 is DFQATT and CDR2 SNEGSKA (reference sequence). This CDR3 has 14 residues. CDR3 DNA: TGCAGTGCTAGAGATGGTACAGTCACAGATACGCAGTATTTT. Its protein product is CSARDGTVTDTQYF.

V gene TRBV18 combines with J gene TRBJ1-1, with D hard to call. Looked up from germline, CDR1 is KGHSH and CDR2 is LQKENI. V lost 1 base, J lost 3 bases, and 18 bases lay in between. This CDR3 region has 17 residues. The CDR3 is CASSPRLLEGLDTEAFF. The CDR3 DNA follows: TGTGCCAGCTCACCACGGCTCTTAGAAGGGCTGGACACTGAAGCTTTCTTT. The whole variable domain, remainder taken from reference TRBV18 and TRBJ1-1, is NAGVMQNPRHLVRRRGQEARLRCSPMKGHSHVYWYRQLPEEGLKFMVYLQKENIIDESGMPKERFSAEFPKEGPSILRIQQVVRGDSAAYFCASSPRLLEGLDTEAFFGQGTRLTVV.

In its sample, this clonotype was seen many times. The rearrangement links TRBV20-1 to TRBJ1-2; D call uncertain. This CDR3 has 10 residues. V gave up 3 bases and J gave up 8 bases, with 7 bases separating them. The V gene's germline CDR1 is DFQATT and CDR2 SNEGSKA (reference sequence). The CDR3 sequence is CSASQFGYTF. Written as DNA, the CDR3 is TGCAGTGCTAGCCAGTTCGGCTACACCTTC.

This chain's CDR3 is CATSGDRVGTEAFF. The CDR3 bases are TGTGCCACCAGTGGCGACAGGGTTGGAACTGAAGCTTTCTTT. The J gene is TRBJ1-1, the V gene TRBV24-1; TRBD1 agrees at 7 bases. CDR1 and CDR2 from the germline V gene are KGHDR and SFDVKD. This CDR3 is built from 14 residues. With 5 bases clipped from V and 5 bases from J, the junction kept 7 bases outside the gene matches.

This clonotype was counted at least ten times. The rearrangement links TRBV4-1 to TRBJ1-6, with TRBD1 matching 7 bases. The germline V gene encodes CDR1 MGHRA and CDR2 YSYEKL. This CDR3 region has 15 residues. Unmatched junction bases numbered 3, after V lost 0 bases and J lost 7 bases. This CDR3 reads CASSQELTGNSPLHF. The CDR3 DNA follows: TGCGCCAGCAGCCAAGAATTGACAGGGAATTCACCCCTCCACTTT.

As to this clonotype: It may be a read error: a sequence one base away is much more abundant. This sequence joins TRBV29-1 and TRBJ1-5; D is unclear. CDR1 and CDR2 (germline): SQVTM, ANQGSEA. CDR3 length: 10 amino acids. The CDR3 region is CSVGERPQNF. The CDR3 nucleotides are TGCAGCGTTGGAGAGAGGCCCCAGAATTTT. Full variable domain (rest looked up from reference TRBV29-1 and TRBJ1-5): SAVISQKPSRDICQRGTSLTIQCQVDSQVTMMFWYRQQPGQSLTLIATANQGSEATYESGFVIDKFPISRPNLTFSTLTVSNMSPEDSSIYLCSVGERPQNFGDGTRLSIL.

This clonotype was counted ten times or more. This chain links TRBV27 with TRBJ2-3, with 12 bases identical to TRBD2. CDR1 and CDR2 (germline): MNHEY, SMNVEV (reference sequence). The CDR3 is 17 residues long. J lost 0 bases, V lost 2 bases, and 3 bases had no gene match. The CDR3 DNA is TGTGCCAGCAGTTTACTTGGACTAGCGGGAAGCACAGATACGCAGTATTTT. Translated, it gives CASSLLGLAGSTDTQYF.

This clonotype was detected many times. The J gene is TRBJ2-3, the V gene TRBV4-2, with D maybe TRBD1 (5 bases). Per germline, CDR1 LGHNA and CDR2 YNFKEQ. V was trimmed by 3 bases and J by 2 bases, leaving 15 bases between them. The CDR3 has 16 amino acids. The CDR3 protein is CASSQDITRATDTQYF. CDR3 coding DNA: TGTGCCAGCAGCCAGGACATCACTCGAGCCACAGATACGCAGTATTTT.

This clonotype was seen repeatedly, ten times or more. The rearrangement joins TRBV20-1 to TRBJ2-1; 8 bases agree with TRBD2. Per the germline V gene, CDR1 is DFQATT and CDR2 is SNEGSKA (reference sequence). This CDR3 has 14 residues. CDR3 in amino acids: CTKVAGRRYNEQFF. CDR3 nucleotides: TGCACCAAGGTAGCGGGGCGACGCTACAATGAGCAGTTCTTC.